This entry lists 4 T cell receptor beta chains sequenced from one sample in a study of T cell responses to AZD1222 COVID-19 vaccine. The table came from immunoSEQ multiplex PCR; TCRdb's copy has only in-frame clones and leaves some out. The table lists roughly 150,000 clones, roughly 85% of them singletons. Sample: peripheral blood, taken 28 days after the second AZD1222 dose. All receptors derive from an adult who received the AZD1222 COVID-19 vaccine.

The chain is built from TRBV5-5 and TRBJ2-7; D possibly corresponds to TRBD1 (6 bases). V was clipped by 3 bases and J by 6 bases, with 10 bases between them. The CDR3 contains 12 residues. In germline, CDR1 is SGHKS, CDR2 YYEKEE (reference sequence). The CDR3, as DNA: TGTGCCAGCAGCTCCACAGGGTTCGAGCAGTACTTC. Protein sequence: CASSSTGFEQYF.

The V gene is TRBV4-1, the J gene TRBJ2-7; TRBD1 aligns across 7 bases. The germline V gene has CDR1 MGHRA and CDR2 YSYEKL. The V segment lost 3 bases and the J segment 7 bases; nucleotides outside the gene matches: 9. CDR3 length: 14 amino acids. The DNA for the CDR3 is TGCGCCAGCAGCCAGAGGGGGCCTACTAGGGAGCAGTACTTC. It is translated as CASSQRGPTREQYF.

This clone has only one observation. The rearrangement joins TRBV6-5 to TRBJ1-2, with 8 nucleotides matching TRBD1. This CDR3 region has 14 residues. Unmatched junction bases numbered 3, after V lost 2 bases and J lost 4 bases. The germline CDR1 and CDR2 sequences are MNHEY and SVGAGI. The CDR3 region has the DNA TGTGCCAGCAGTTACCACACAGGGGGCTATGGCTACACCTTC. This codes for CASSYHTGGYGYTF.

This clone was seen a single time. CDR3: CASSLDVAGGTGELFF. In DNA, the CDR3 is TGTGCCAGCAGCTTGGACGTAGCAGGAGGCACCGGGGAGCTGTTTTTT. The V and J genes are TRBV5-5 and TRBJ2-2; weak D call: TRBD2 (5 bases). Germline V gene sequence: CDR1 SGHKS, CDR2 YYEKEE (reference sequence). Trimming removed 0 bases from V and 4 bases from J, with 13 bases in between. The CDR3 length is 16 residues.